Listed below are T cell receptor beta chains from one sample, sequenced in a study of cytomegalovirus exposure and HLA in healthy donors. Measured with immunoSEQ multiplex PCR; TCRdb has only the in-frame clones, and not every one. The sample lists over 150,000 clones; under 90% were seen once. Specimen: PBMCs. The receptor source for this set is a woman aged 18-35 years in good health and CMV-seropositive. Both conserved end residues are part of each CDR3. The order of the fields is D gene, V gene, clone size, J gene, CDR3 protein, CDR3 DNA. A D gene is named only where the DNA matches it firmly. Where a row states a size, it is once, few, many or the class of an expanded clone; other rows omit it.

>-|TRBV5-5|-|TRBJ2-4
CASSLGLSKNIQYF
TGTGCCAGCAGCTTGGGCCTCAGCAAAAACATTCAGTACTTC
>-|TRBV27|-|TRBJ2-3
CASKGWAPSTDTQYF
TGTGCCAGCAAAGGTTGGGCACCTAGCACAGATACGCAGTATTTT
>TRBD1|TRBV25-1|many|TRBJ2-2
CASSEDRDTGELFF
TGTGCCAGCAGTGAGGACAGGGACACCGGGGAGCTGTTTTTT
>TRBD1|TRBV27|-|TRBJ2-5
CASTPGDSQETQYF
TGTGCCAGCACCCCCGGGGACAGCCAAGAGACCCAGTACTTC
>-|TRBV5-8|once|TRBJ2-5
CASSLAGGEYQETQYF
TGTGCCAGCAGCTTGGCAGGAGGGGAGTACCAAGAGACCCAGTACTTC
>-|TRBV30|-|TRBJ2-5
CAWSVLWQGKETQYF
TGTGCCTGGAGTGTACTTTGGCAGGGGAAAGAGACCCAGTACTTC
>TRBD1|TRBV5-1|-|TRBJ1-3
CASSPDAGTGSSNTIYF
TGCGCCAGCAGCCCGGATGCCGGGACAGGGAGTTCAAACACCATATATTTT
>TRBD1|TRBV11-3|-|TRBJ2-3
CASSLGVGTGFTDTQYF
TGTGCCAGCAGCTTAGGCGTGGGGACAGGGTTCACAGATACGCAGTATTTT
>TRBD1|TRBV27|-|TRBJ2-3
CASRTGTDTQYF
TGTGCCAGCCGGACAGGAACAGATACGCAGTATTTT
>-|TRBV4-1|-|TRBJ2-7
CASSQAAGEQYF
TGCGCCAGCAGCCAGGCAGCAGGGGAGCAGTACTTC
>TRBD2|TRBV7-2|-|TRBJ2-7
CASSPGGNEQYF
TGTGCCAGCAGCCCGGGGGGGAACGAGCAGTACTTC
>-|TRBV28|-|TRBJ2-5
CASSEFRTMGETQYF
TGTGCCAGCAGCGAATTTCGGACTATGGGGGAGACCCAGTACTTC
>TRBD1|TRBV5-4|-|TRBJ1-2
CASSLPRQGDGYTF
TGTGCCAGCAGCTTGCCAAGACAGGGGGATGGCTACACCTTC
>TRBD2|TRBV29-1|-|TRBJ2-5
CSVTKSAGFQETQYF
TGCAGCGTTACAAAATCAGCGGGATTTCAAGAGACCCAGTACTTC
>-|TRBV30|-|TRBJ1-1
CAWNFRGSHTEAFF
TGTGCCTGGAATTTTCGGGGGTCGCACACTGAAGCTTTCTTT
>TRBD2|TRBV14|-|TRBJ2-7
CASSQDKFAGASEQYF
TGTGCCAGCAGCCAAGATAAGTTCGCGGGAGCGAGTGAGCAGTACTTC
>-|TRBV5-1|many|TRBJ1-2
CASSLGIQGWGYTF
TGCGCCAGCAGCCTGGGTATACAGGGCTGGGGCTACACCTTC
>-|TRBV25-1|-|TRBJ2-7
CASSEEGGLGEQYF
TGTGCCAGCAGTGAGGAAGGTGGACTCGGCGAGCAGTACTTC
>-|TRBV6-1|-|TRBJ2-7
CASRRQGVDYEQYF
TGTGCCAGCAGACGACAAGGGGTCGACTACGAGCAGTACTTC
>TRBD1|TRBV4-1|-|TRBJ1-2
CASSQGTGDGYTF
TGCGCCAGCAGCCAGGGGACAGGGGATGGCTACACCTTC
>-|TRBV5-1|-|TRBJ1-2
CASSLLGAGGYTF
TGCGCCAGCAGCTTGCTGGGGGCGGGTGGCTACACCTTC
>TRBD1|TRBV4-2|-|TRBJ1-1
CASSQDWGTGNTEAFF
TGTGCCAGCAGCCAAGATTGGGGGACAGGGAACACTGAAGCTTTCTTT
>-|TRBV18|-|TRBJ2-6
CASSLRQESSGANVLTF
TGTGCCAGCTCACTACGACAGGAGAGCTCTGGGGCCAACGTCCTGACTTTC
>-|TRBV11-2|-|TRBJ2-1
CASSLIVADNEQFF
TGTGCCAGCAGCTTAATAGTAGCGGACAATGAGCAGTTCTTC
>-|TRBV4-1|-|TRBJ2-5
CASSLEGLQETQYF
TGCGCCAGCAGCCTCGAGGGTCTCCAAGAGACCCAGTACTTC
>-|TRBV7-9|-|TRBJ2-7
CASSLAPGVVYEQYF
TGTGCCAGCAGCTTAGCCCCAGGGGTAGTGTACGAGCAGTACTTC
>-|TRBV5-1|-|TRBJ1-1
CASSWEWNTEAFF
TGCGCCAGCAGCTGGGAGTGGAACACTGAAGCTTTCTTT
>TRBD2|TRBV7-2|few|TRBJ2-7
CASSPRTSGRAEQYF
TGTGCCAGCAGCCCCCGGACTAGCGGGAGGGCCGAGCAGTACTTC
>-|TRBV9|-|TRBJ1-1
CASRDETEIKKAFF
TGTGCCAGCAGGGACGAGACAGAGATAAAGAAAGCTTTCTTT
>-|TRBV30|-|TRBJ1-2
CAWSKPTVNGYTF
TGTGCCTGGAGTAAACCAACAGTGAATGGCTACACCTTC
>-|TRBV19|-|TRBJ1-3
CASSIDRAGNTIYF
TGTGCCAGTAGTATCGACAGAGCGGGAAACACCATATATTTT
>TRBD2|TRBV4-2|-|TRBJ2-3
CASSQGLVGDTQYF
TGTGCCAGCAGCCAGGGACTAGTGGGAGATACGCAGTATTTT
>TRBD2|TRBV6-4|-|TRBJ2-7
CASSAASGRAAEQYF
TGTGCCAGCAGTGCGGCTAGCGGGAGGGCCGCCGAGCAGTACTTC
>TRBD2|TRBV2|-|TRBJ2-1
CASTDRTSGRDEQFF
TGTGCCAGCACCGATCGGACTAGCGGGAGGGATGAGCAGTTCTTC
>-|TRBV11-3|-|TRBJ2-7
CASSLGRFAGVGTYEQYF
TGTGCCAGCAGCTTAGGGCGTTTCGCAGGGGTCGGGACCTACGAGCAGTACTTC
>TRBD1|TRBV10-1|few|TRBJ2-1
CASRSGTGSNEQFF
TGCGCCAGCCGATCCGGGACAGGGAGCAATGAGCAGTTCTTC
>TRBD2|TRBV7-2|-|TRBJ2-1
CASSLGVSGGATSKQFF
TGTGCCAGCAGCTTAGGAGTCAGCGGGGGGGCAACGAGCAAGCAGTTCTTC
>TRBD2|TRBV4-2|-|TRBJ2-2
CASSLTSAGELFF
TGTGCCAGCAGCCTGACTAGCGCCGGGGAGCTGTTTTTT
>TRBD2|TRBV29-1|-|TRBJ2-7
CSVDGLAGVYEQYF
TGCAGCGTTGACGGACTAGCGGGGGTTTACGAGCAGTACTTC
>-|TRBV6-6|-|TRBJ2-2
CATWAGRTGELFF
TGTGCCACCTGGGCCGGAAGGACCGGGGAGCTGTTTTTT
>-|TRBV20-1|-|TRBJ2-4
CSASTEDIQYF
TGCAGTGCTAGTACTGAAGACATTCAGTACTTC
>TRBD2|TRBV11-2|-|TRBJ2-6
CASSFGTSGIGVLTF
TGTGCCAGCAGCTTTGGGACTAGTGGTATCGGCGTCCTGACTTTC
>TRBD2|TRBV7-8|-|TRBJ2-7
CASSSGLAVGEQYF
TGTGCCAGCAGCTCCGGACTAGCTGTAGGCGAGCAGTACTTC
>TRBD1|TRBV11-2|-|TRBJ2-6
CASSWLRDRGPGANVLTF
TGTGCCAGCAGCTGGCTCCGGGACAGGGGGCCTGGGGCCAACGTCCTGACTTTC
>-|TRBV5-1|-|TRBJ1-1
CASSWSGSNTEAFF
TGCGCCAGCAGCTGGTCCGGGTCGAACACTGAAGCTTTCTTT
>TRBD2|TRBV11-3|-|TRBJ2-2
CASSPEGAGGPGTGELFF
TGTGCCAGCAGCCCCGAGGGTGCGGGAGGGCCGGGCACCGGGGAGCTGTTTTTT
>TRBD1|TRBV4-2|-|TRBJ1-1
CASSQPANGQGMPEAFF
TGTGCCAGCAGCCAACCCGCCAACGGACAGGGGATGCCTGAAGCTTTCTTT
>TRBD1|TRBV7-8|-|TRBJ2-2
CASSLFQGGINTGELFF
TGTGCCAGCAGTCTATTCCAAGGGGGCATAAACACCGGGGAGCTGTTTTTT
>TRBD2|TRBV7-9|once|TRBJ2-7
CASSVGTSGYEQYF
TGTGCCAGCAGCGTCGGGACTAGCGGCTACGAGCAGTACTTC